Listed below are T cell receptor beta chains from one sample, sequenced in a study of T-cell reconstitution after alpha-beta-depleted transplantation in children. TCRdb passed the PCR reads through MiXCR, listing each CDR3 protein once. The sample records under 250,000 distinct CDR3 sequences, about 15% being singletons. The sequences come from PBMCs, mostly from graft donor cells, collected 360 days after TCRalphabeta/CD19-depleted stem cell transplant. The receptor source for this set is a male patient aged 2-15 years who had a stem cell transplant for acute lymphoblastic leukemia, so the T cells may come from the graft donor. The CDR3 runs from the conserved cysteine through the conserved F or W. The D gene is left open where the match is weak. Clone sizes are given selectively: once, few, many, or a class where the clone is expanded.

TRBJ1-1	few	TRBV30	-	TGTGCCTGGAGTAGGATCCTGAACACTGAAGCTTTCTTT	CAWSRILNTEAFF
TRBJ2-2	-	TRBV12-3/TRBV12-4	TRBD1	TGTGCCAGCAGATTTATGGGGACAGGGTTGAGCGGGGAGCTGTTTTTT	CASRFMGTGLSGELFF
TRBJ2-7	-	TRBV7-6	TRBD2	TGTGCCAGCAGCGAACTAGCGGGAGGGTACGAGCAGTACTTC	CASSELAGGYEQYF
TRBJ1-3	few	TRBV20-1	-	TGCAGTGCTATGGGCGACTCTGGAAACACCATATATTTT	CSAMGDSGNTIYF
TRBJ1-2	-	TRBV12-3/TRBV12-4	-	TGTGCCAGCAGTTTAACTAGGACAGCCAACTATGGCTACACCTTC	CASSLTRTANYGYTF
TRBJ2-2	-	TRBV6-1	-	TGTGCCAGCACCCGAAAAGCGGGTCTTAACACCGGGGAGCTGTTTTTT	CASTRKAGLNTGELFF
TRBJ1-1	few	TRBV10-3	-	TGTGCCATCATCAAGGACCCGGCAAACACTGAAGCTTTCTTT	CAIIKDPANTEAFF
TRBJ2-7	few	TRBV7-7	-	TGTGCCAGCAGCTTAGCTTCTGTGGCGTTGAGCTCCTACGAGCAGTACTTC	CASSLASVALSSYEQYF
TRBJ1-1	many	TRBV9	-	TGTGCCAGCAGTAACCCAGCTAGGGGCACTGAAGCTTTCTTT	CASSNPARGTEAFF
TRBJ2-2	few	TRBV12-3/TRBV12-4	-	TGTGCCAGCGGGAGAAACACCGGGGAGCTGTTTTTT	CASGRNTGELFF
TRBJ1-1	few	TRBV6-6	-	TGTGCCAGCAGTTACGAGGGATTCACTGAAGCTTTCTTT	CASSYEGFTEAFF
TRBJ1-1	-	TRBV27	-	TGTGCCAGCAGTTTATATCAGGACACTGAAGCTTTCTTT	CASSLYQDTEAFF
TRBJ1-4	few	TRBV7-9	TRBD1	TGTGCCAGCAGCCTACGACAGGGGCTCGGTAATGAAAAACTGTTTTTT	CASSLRQGLGNEKLFF
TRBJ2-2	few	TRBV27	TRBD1	TGTGCCAGCAGTGAGAAAATCCGACAGGGGGCCGGCACCGGGGAGCTGTTTTTT	CASSEKIRQGAGTGELFF
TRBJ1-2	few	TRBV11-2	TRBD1	TGTGCCAGCAGCCGAGGACAGGGGGCTCGAGGCTACACCTTC	CASSRGQGARGYTF
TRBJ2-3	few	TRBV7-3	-	TGTGCCAGCAGCTTAGCGGCTAGCACAGATACGCAGTATTTT	CASSLAASTDTQYF
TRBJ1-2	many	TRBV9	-	TGTGCCAGCAGCCCCGACCCCGACGGGAGAAGCTATGGCTACACCTTC	CASSPDPDGRSYGYTF
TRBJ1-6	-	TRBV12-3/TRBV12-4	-	TGTGCCAGCCGTGGACGGATGAATTCACCCCTCCACTTT	CASRGRMNSPLHF
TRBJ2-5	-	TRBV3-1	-	TGTGCCAGCAGCCAAGATCGGAGGATTGGGAAGACCCAGTACTTC	CASSQDRRIGKTQYF
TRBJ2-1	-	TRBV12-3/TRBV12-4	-	TGTGCCAGCATCCGGGACGCCTACAATGAGCAGTTCTTC	CASIRDAYNEQFF
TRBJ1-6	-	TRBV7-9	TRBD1	TGTGCCAGCAGCTTAGCGGAACCGGGACAGAATTCACCCCTCCACTTT	CASSLAEPGQNSPLHF
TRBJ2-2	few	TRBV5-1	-	TGCGCCAGCAGCTTTTTAAGCACCGGGGAGCTGTTTTTT	CASSFLSTGELFF
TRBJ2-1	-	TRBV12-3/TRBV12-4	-	TGTGCCAGCAGTTTTGCGGGACAGCCAATGTCCGGGGAGCAGTTCTTC	CASSFAGQPMSGEQFF
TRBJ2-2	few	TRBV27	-	TGTGCCAGCAGTCCGTCCTCTCCGAATTTTTCCGGGGAGCTGTTTTTT	CASSPSSPNFSGELFF
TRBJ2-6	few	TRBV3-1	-	TGTGCCAGCAGCCAAGACCAGGGAACTATCTCTGGGGCCAACGTCCTGACTTTC	CASSQDQGTISGANVLTF
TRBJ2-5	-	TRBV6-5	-	TGTGCCAGCAGTTACGTGCCAGGGCGAGGGGAGACCCAGTACTTC	CASSYVPGRGETQYF
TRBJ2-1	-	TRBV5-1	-	TGCGCCAGCAGCTTTCTGTCCGGGCCTTACAATGAGCAGTTCTTC	CASSFLSGPYNEQFF
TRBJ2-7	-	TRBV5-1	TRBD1	TGCGCCAGCAGCCCCGGGACAGGGGGCAACGAGCAGTACTTC	CASSPGTGGNEQYF
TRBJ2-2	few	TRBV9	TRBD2	TGTGCCAGCAGCACTAGCGGGGGGAACACCGGGGAGCTGTTTTTT	CASSTSGGNTGELFF
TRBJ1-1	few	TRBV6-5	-	TGTGCCAGCAGTTTCGTTGGGGAGTCTGGAGCTTTCTTT	CASSFVGESGAFF
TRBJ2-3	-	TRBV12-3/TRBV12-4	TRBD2	TGTGCCAGCAGGAGGGGACTAGCGGGGGCCGAGGATACGCAGTATTTT	CASRRGLAGAEDTQYF
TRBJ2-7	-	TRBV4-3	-	TGCGCCAGCAGCCAAGTGGAGGGGCGATACGAGCAGTACTTC	CASSQVEGRYEQYF
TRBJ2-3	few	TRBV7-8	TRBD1	TGTGCCAGCAGCCCTAAGGTCACAGGGGTTCCGCTTCCAGGCACAGATACGCAGTATTTT	CASSPKVTGVPLPGTDTQYF
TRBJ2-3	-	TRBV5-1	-	TGCGCCAGCAGCTCGACGGGGACCCAAGATACGCAGTATTTT	CASSSTGTQDTQYF
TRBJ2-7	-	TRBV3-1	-	TGTGCCACCTCCCAAGAAGGGGATGGAATAAATTACGAGCAGTACTTC	CATSQEGDGINYEQYF
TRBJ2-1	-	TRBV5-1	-	TGCGCCAGCAGCCTATTACAATCCATCCAGGGGAGCGAGCAGTTCTTC	CASSLLQSIQGSEQFF
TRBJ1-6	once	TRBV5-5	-	TGTGCCAGCAGCATTGGACCTACCCTCAATTCACCCCTCCACTTT	CASSIGPTLNSPLHF
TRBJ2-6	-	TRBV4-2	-	TGTGCCGTGGGGGCCCATTCCAGCTCTGGGGCCAACGTCCTGACTTTC	CAVGAHSSSGANVLTF
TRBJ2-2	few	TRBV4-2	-	TGTGCCAGCAGCCAAGAGTCCCTCCCAGGGGGGCAGATCACCGGGGAGCTGTTTTTT	CASSQESLPGGQITGELFF
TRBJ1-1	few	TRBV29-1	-	TGCAGCGTTGAAGAGGGGGGAGGCTCTGAAGCTTTCTTT	CSVEEGGGSEAFF
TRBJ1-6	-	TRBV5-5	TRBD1	TGTGCCAGCAGCCTGGACGACAGGGTTGGTGGTTCACCCCTCCACTTT	CASSLDDRVGGSPLHF
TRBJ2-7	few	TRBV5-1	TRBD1	TGCGCCAGCAGCCCCAGACAGGGGAAAACCTACGAGCAGTACTTC	CASSPRQGKTYEQYF
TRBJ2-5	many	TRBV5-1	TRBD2	TGCGCCAGCAGCTTGGCCGGGACTATAAAAGAGACCCAGTACTTC	CASSLAGTIKETQYF